These T cell receptor beta chains were read from a single sample in a study of T-cell memory formation after mild COVID-19. TCRdb re-derived calls from the 5' RACE reads in MiXCR, one entry per CDR3 protein. The sample has tens of thousands of distinct CDR3 sequences, 9.3% seen once. Sequencing was done on a sample of PBMCs or a T cell subset sorted from them (not recorded which). The source is an adult woman who had mild COVID-19 (a few samples of this study predate the infection). Cell type and time point are not known. Both conserved end residues are part of each CDR3. Fields, in order: CDR3 protein, CDR3 DNA, V gene, CDR3 length, D gene, clone size, J gene. The D gene is left open where the match is weak. Clone size is given for some rows only: seen once, a few or many times, or a class if the clone is expanded.

CDR3: CASSLGWTEVSYEQYF
DNA: TGTGCCAGCAGCTTAGGATGGACAGAGGTTTCCTACGAGCAGTACTTC
V: TRBV7-2
length: 16
D: -
size: few
J: TRBJ2-7

CDR3: CASSQDLKGGRGYTF
DNA: TGTGCCAGCAGCCAAGATCTGAAGGGAGGTCGCGGCTACACCTTC
V: TRBV3-1
length: 15
D: -
size: few
J: TRBJ1-2

CDR3: CASRSTGGYGYTF
DNA: TGTGCCAGCAGGTCGACAGGGGGCTATGGCTACACCTTC
V: TRBV6-1
length: 13
D: TRBD1
size: many
J: TRBJ1-2

CDR3: CASSRLAGETQYF
DNA: TGTGCCAGCAGCCGACTAGCGGGAGAGACCCAGTACTTC
V: TRBV3-1
length: 13
D: TRBD2
size: -
J: TRBJ2-5

CDR3: CASRAAPGQGVDIQYF
DNA: TGTGCCAGCAGAGCCGCGCCGGGACAGGGGGTGGACATTCAGTACTTC
V: TRBV2
length: 16
D: TRBD1
size: many
J: TRBJ2-4

CDR3: CASGGQGGYEQYF
DNA: TGCGCCAGCGGAGGACAGGGGGGCTACGAGCAGTACTTC
V: TRBV5-1
length: 13
D: TRBD1
size: many
J: TRBJ2-7

CDR3: CAISESQGVHEQYF
DNA: TGTGCCATCAGTGAGTCACAGGGGGTTCACGAGCAGTACTTC
V: TRBV10-3
length: 14
D: TRBD1
size: -
J: TRBJ2-7

CDR3: CASSANNEQFF
DNA: TGCGCCAGCAGCGCGAACAATGAGCAGTTCTTC
V: TRBV5-1
length: 11
D: -
size: -
J: TRBJ2-1

CDR3: CASSQVELITGELFF
DNA: TGCGCCAGCAGCCAAGTGGAGCTTATCACCGGGGAGCTGTTTTTT
V: TRBV4-1
length: 15
D: -
size: many
J: TRBJ2-2

CDR3: CSAWGRGNQPQHF
DNA: TGCAGTGCTTGGGGGCGCGGCAATCAGCCCCAGCATTTT
V: TRBV20-1
length: 13
D: -
size: few
J: TRBJ1-5

CDR3: CASSFLQGNSPLHF
DNA: TGTGCCAGCAGTTTCTTACAGGGTAATTCACCCCTCCACTTT
V: TRBV27
length: 14
D: -
size: few
J: TRBJ1-6

CDR3: CASSQPGGSLFSGELFF
DNA: TGCGCCAGCAGCCAACCTGGGGGGTCCTTGTTCTCCGGGGAGCTGTTTTTT
V: TRBV4-1
length: 17
D: -
size: -
J: TRBJ2-2

CDR3: CSAAGTSEPYEQYF
DNA: TGCAGTGCTGCCGGGACTAGCGAACCCTACGAGCAGTACTTC
V: TRBV20-1
length: 14
D: TRBD2
size: few
J: TRBJ2-7

CDR3: CASRMTGGTEAFF
DNA: TGCGCCAGCAGAATGACGGGCGGGACTGAAGCTTTCTTT
V: TRBV5-1
length: 13
D: -
size: -
J: TRBJ1-1

CDR3: CSASGQSYEQYF
DNA: TGCAGTGCTAGCGGGCAGTCCTACGAGCAGTACTTC
V: TRBV20-1
length: 12
D: -
size: few
J: TRBJ2-7